The clone carrying this TCR beta chain was observed at least ten times. Time point denoted: pre-sensitization, week 0. Treatment noted: therapeutic diphenylcyclopropenone sensitization with weekly scalp DPC. Each CDR3 protein gets one entry after TCRdb re-called the RACE reads with MiXCR. This table has approximately 90,000 distinct CDR3 sequences, around 7.9% appearing once. The sample originates from a study of human T cells and chemical hapten exposure. This specimen consisted of whole blood, obtained in connection with sensitization to the hapten diphenylcyclopropenone (DPC). The origin of this receptor is a man aged 35-49 years with alopecia areata. Some clones in this sample may be carry-over from other donors' samples.

CDR3 nucleotides: TGTGCCAGCAGCCAAGGGACAGGTGGTGTGGCTTTCTTT. Translated: CASSQGTGGVAFF. The rearrangement joins TRBV4-2 to TRBJ1-1; TRBD1 agrees at 7 bases. Germline V gene sequence: CDR1 LGHNA, CDR2 YNFKEQ. This CDR3 region has 13 residues. V was pared by 1 base and J by 11 bases, with 7 bases of the junction left unmatched.